The rows below give T cell receptor beta chains drawn from one sample of a study of CD8 T cells in ankylosing spondylitis. TCRdb recomputed calls from the 5' RACE reads with MiXCR, one row per CDR3 protein. The sample lists some 130,000 distinct CDR3 sequences; roughly 9% were seen once. What was sequenced was blood, either unsorted or a sorted T cell fraction (not recorded which). The receptors were sampled from a male donor with ankylosing spondylitis or in good health (not recorded which). The CDR3 runs from the conserved cysteine through the conserved F or W. Fields, in order: J gene, clone size, D gene, V gene, CDR3 protein, CDR3 DNA. The D gene is left open where the match is weak. Clone size is not always given. Where it is, it says once, few, many or a class for expanded clones.

j_call: TRBJ2-7; clone_size: .; d_call: .; v_call: TRBV9; cdr3_aa: CASSVAVGGEQYF; cdr3_nt: TGTGCCAGCAGCGTTGCCGTGGGGGGCGAGCAGTACTTC
j_call: TRBJ2-5; clone_size: few; d_call: .; v_call: TRBV5-1; cdr3_aa: CASSSGDATQETQYF; cdr3_nt: TGCGCCAGCAGCTCGGGGGACGCAACACAAGAGACCCAGTACTTC
j_call: TRBJ2-1; clone_size: .; d_call: TRBD2; v_call: TRBV25-1; cdr3_aa: CASSEAAGGLDEQFF; cdr3_nt: TGTGCCAGCAGTGAGGCGGCGGGAGGGCTGGATGAGCAGTTCTTC
j_call: TRBJ2-1; clone_size: many; d_call: .; v_call: TRBV20-1; cdr3_aa: CSALTGQRSSYNEQFF; cdr3_nt: TGCAGTGCTCTCACAGGACAGCGGAGCTCCTACAATGAGCAGTTCTTC
j_call: TRBJ2-7; clone_size: .; d_call: .; v_call: TRBV20-1; cdr3_aa: CSATGTERPGQYF; cdr3_nt: TGCAGTGCCACCGGGACCGAACGGCCCGGGCAGTACTTC
j_call: TRBJ2-5; clone_size: many; d_call: .; v_call: TRBV11-2; cdr3_aa: CASSLDYSQETQYF; cdr3_nt: TGTGCCAGCAGCTTAGACTACAGCCAAGAGACCCAGTACTTC
j_call: TRBJ2-4; clone_size: few; d_call: .; v_call: TRBV30; cdr3_aa: CAWSEGALKNIQYF; cdr3_nt: TGTGCCTGGAGCGAGGGAGCGCTCAAAAACATTCAGTACTTC
j_call: TRBJ2-7; clone_size: many; d_call: TRBD2; v_call: TRBV20-1; cdr3_aa: CSFRTSWYEQYF; cdr3_nt: TGCAGTTTCCGGACTAGCTGGTACGAGCAGTACTTC
j_call: TRBJ1-1; clone_size: many; d_call: TRBD1; v_call: TRBV5-1; cdr3_aa: CASSLRQGGRNTEAFF; cdr3_nt: TGCGCCAGCAGCTTGAGACAGGGTGGCAGGAACACTGAAGCTTTCTTT
j_call: TRBJ2-3; clone_size: many; d_call: TRBD2; v_call: TRBV20-1; cdr3_aa: CSARDLGLAATDTQYF; cdr3_nt: TGCAGTGCTAGAGACCTAGGACTAGCGGCAACAGATACGCAGTATTTT
j_call: TRBJ2-1; clone_size: few; d_call: TRBD2; v_call: TRBV3-1; cdr3_aa: CASSQLTGTSGVSEQFF; cdr3_nt: TGTGCCAGCAGCCAATTAACCGGGACTAGCGGAGTAAGTGAGCAGTTCTTC
j_call: TRBJ2-1; clone_size: many; d_call: TRBD1; v_call: TRBV5-1; cdr3_aa: CASSRTGNNEQFF; cdr3_nt: TGCGCCAGCAGCCGGACAGGAAACAATGAGCAGTTCTTC
j_call: TRBJ2-2; clone_size: many; d_call: .; v_call: TRBV13; cdr3_aa: CASSFGSTGELFF; cdr3_nt: TGTGCCAGCAGCTTTGGAAGCACCGGGGAGCTGTTTTTT
j_call: TRBJ2-1; clone_size: .; d_call: TRBD2; v_call: TRBV20-1; cdr3_aa: CSARTPGLRKEQFF; cdr3_nt: TGCAGTGCCAGAACGCCGGGACTACGGAAGGAGCAGTTCTTC
j_call: TRBJ2-3; clone_size: few; d_call: TRBD1; v_call: TRBV5-1; cdr3_aa: CASSAGQGARGWIDTQYF; cdr3_nt: TGCGCCAGCAGCGCCGGACAGGGGGCCCGGGGATGGATAGATACGCAGTATTTT
j_call: TRBJ1-5; clone_size: many; d_call: .; v_call: TRBV6-1; cdr3_aa: CASQAEGGYSNQPQHF; cdr3_nt: TGTGCCTCCCAAGCAGAGGGGGGGTATAGCAATCAGCCCCAGCATTTT
j_call: TRBJ2-7; clone_size: many; d_call: TRBD1; v_call: TRBV20-1; cdr3_aa: CSAPSGQGTYEQYF; cdr3_nt: TGCAGTGCTCCGTCGGGACAGGGGACCTACGAGCAGTACTTC
j_call: TRBJ2-5; clone_size: many; d_call: TRBD1; v_call: TRBV12-3/TRBV12-4; cdr3_aa: CASSYDRVQETQYF; cdr3_nt: TGTGCCAGCAGCTATGACAGGGTCCAAGAGACCCAGTACTTC
j_call: TRBJ2-2; clone_size: few; d_call: TRBD2; v_call: TRBV20-1; cdr3_aa: CSANLAGLNTGELFF; cdr3_nt: TGCAGTGCTAACCTAGCGGGGCTGAACACCGGGGAGCTGTTTTTT
j_call: TRBJ1-2; clone_size: many; d_call: .; v_call: TRBV4-2; cdr3_aa: CASSQDLGQSFRGYTF; cdr3_nt: TGTGCCAGCAGCCAAGATTTAGGACAGTCCTTTCGTGGCTACACCTTC
j_call: TRBJ2-4; clone_size: few; d_call: TRBD2; v_call: TRBV5-6; cdr3_aa: CASSLRTSGYDIQYF; cdr3_nt: TGTGCCAGCAGCCTTAGGACTAGCGGATACGACATTCAGTACTTC
j_call: TRBJ2-3; clone_size: many; d_call: .; v_call: TRBV3-1; cdr3_aa: CASSQDVLGDTQYF; cdr3_nt: TGTGCCAGCAGCCAAGATGTACTAGGAGATACGCAGTATTTT
j_call: TRBJ2-1; clone_size: many; d_call: .; v_call: TRBV12-3/TRBV12-4; cdr3_aa: CASSATVGSYNEQFF; cdr3_nt: TGTGCCAGCAGTGCGACAGTCGGGTCCTACAATGAGCAGTTCTTC
j_call: TRBJ1-5; clone_size: many; d_call: TRBD1; v_call: TRBV5-1; cdr3_aa: CASSLNPTGTGEGQPQHF; cdr3_nt: TGCGCCAGCAGCTTGAATCCCACCGGGACAGGGGAAGGTCAGCCCCAGCATTTT
j_call: TRBJ2-7; clone_size: few; d_call: .; v_call: TRBV12-3/TRBV12-4; cdr3_aa: CASSLSPMPNYEQYF; cdr3_nt: TGTGCCAGCAGTTTATCCCCCATGCCGAACTACGAGCAGTACTTC
j_call: TRBJ1-4; clone_size: .; d_call: .; v_call: TRBV6-6; cdr3_aa: CASSGNEKLFF; cdr3_nt: TGTGCCAGCAGCGGAAATGAAAAACTGTTTTTT
j_call: TRBJ2-2; clone_size: few; d_call: .; v_call: TRBV12-3/TRBV12-4; cdr3_aa: CASSLWATHTGELFF; cdr3_nt: TGTGCCAGCAGTTTATGGGCCACACACACCGGGGAGCTGTTTTTT
j_call: TRBJ2-7; clone_size: .; d_call: .; v_call: TRBV27; cdr3_aa: CASSLSVRAYEQYF; cdr3_nt: TGTGCCAGCAGTTTATCGGTCAGGGCCTACGAGCAGTACTTC
j_call: TRBJ2-1; clone_size: many; d_call: .; v_call: TRBV12-3/TRBV12-4; cdr3_aa: CASSPDRSSYNEQFF; cdr3_nt: TGTGCCAGCAGTCCTGACAGAAGCTCCTACAATGAGCAGTTCTTC